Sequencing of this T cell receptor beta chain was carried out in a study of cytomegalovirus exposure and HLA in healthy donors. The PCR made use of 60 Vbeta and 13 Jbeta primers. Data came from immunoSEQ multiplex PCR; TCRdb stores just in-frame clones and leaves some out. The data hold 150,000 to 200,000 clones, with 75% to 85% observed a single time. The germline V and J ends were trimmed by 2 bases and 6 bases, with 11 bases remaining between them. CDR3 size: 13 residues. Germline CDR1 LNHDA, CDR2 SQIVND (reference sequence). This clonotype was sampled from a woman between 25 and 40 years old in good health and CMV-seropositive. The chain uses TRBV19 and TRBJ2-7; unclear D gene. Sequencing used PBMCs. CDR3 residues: CASSISSGAEQYF. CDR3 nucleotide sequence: TGTGCCAGTAGTATATCCTCCGGAGCCGAGCAGTACTTC.